Following are 30 T cell receptor beta chains from one sample sequenced in a study of T cell changes during pregnancy in multiple sclerosis. Assay used: immunoSEQ multiplex PCR; TCRdb lists only in-frame clones, some missing. The table has tens of thousands of clones, around 89% seen once; the top ten hold about 6.4%. This material consisted of CD8+ T cells from peripheral blood mononuclear cells, taken in the second trimester of pregnancy. These receptors came from a female donor with multiple sclerosis, enrolled in a pregnancy study.

This rearrangement joins TRBV5-6 to TRBJ1-1; D possibly corresponds to TRBD1 (6 bases). The V gene's germline CDR1 is SGHDT and CDR2 YYEEEE. V was trimmed by 0 bases and J by 4 bases, leaving 19 bases between them. This CDR3 has 17 residues. CDR3 nucleotide sequence: TGTGCCAGCAGCTTGGTCCTTACTTCTAGGGGGGGCACTGAAGCTTTCTTT. Its protein is CASSLVLTSRGGTEAFF. Variable domain in full (rest from reference TRBV5-6 and TRBJ1-1): DAGVTQSPTHLIKTRGQQVTLRCSPKSGHDTVSWYQQALGQGPQFIFQYYEEEERQRGNFPDRFSGHQFPNYSSELNVNALLLGDSALYLCASSLVLTSRGGTEAFFGQGTRLTVV.

The chain has TRBV29-1 and TRBJ2-1; 11 bases map to TRBD2. The CDR3 is 15 amino acids. Looked up from germline, CDR1 is SQVTM and CDR2 is ANQGSEA. J was trimmed by 10 bases and V by 3 bases; bases with no gene match: 11. CDR3 sequence (DNA): TGCAGCGTTGACACCCTAGCGGGAGGAATCGGCGAGCAGTTCTTC. Translation: CSVDTLAGGIGEQFF.

The J gene is TRBJ1-4, the V gene TRBV11-2; tentative D call: TRBD1 (6 bases). Germline V CDR1 and CDR2: SGHAT, FQNNGV. This CDR3 region has 14 residues. V was shortened by 6 bases and J by 4 bases, with 12 bases between the two germline ends. CDR3 sequence (DNA): TGTGCCAGCAGTTCTGGACAGAATAATGAAAAACTGTTTTTT. Translation gives CASSSGQNNEKLFF.

The CDR3 spells CSAIQGEQYF. In nucleotides, the CDR3 is TGCAGCGCCATTCAGGGCGAGCAGTACTTC. This chain connects TRBV29-1 to TRBJ2-7; a weak D match, TRBD1 (5 bases). The germline V gene encodes CDR1 SQVTM and CDR2 ANQGSEA. Trimming removed 7 bases at V and 6 bases at J, with 10 bases between. The CDR3 totals 10 residues.

The chain carries TRBV4-2 and TRBJ2-1, with a possible D match to TRBD1 (5 bases). V lost 4 bases and J lost 5, with 15 bases in between. The CDR3 is 15 residues long. The germline CDR1 and CDR2 sequences are LGHNA and YNFKEQ. The DNA for the CDR3 is TGTGCCAGCAGCCGGGTATTGGGGCAGGACAATGAGCAGTTCTTC. Amino acid sequence: CASSRVLGQDNEQFF.

This clone was detected a few times. The gene calls are TRBV15 and TRBJ2-7, with TRBD2 identical over 9 bases. Germline assignment: CDR1 LNHNV and CDR2 YYDKDF (reference sequence). CDR3 size: 18 residues. Unmatched junction bases numbered 13, after V lost 1 base and J lost 3 bases. This CDR3 is CATSRAAAGGPRFYEQYF. CDR3 sequence (DNA): TGTGCCACCAGCAGAGCTGCGGCGGGAGGGCCCCGCTTCTACGAGCAGTACTTC.

The rearrangement joins TRBV7-9 to TRBJ2-1; 8 bases are shared with TRBD2. J lost 8 bases, V lost 1 base, and 10 bases had no gene match. The germline CDR1 and CDR2 sequences are SEHNR and FQNEAQ (reference sequence). The CDR3 has 16 residues. CDR3 in amino acids: CASSLGASGSSDEQFF. For the CDR3, the DNA is TGTGCCAGCAGCTTAGGAGCCAGCGGGAGCAGCGATGAGCAGTTCTTC. The full variable domain, in which reference TRBV7-9 and TRBJ2-1 provide the parts outside the CDR3, is DTGVSQNPRHKITKRGQNVTFRCDPISEHNRLYWYRQTLGQGPEFLTYFQNEAQLEKSRLLSDRFSAERPKGSFSTLEIQRTEQGDSAMYLCASSLGASGSSDEQFFGPGTRLTVL.

J is TRBJ2-1 and V is TRBV9; 13 bases match TRBD2. Germline trimming cut 5 bases from V and 9 bases from J; bases unmatched to any gene: 8. CDR3 length: 15 amino acids. CDR1 and CDR2 from the germline V gene are SGDLS and YYNGEE. The CDR3 protein is CASSAGLAGFGEQFF. In nucleotides, the CDR3 is TGTGCCAGCAGTGCGGGACTAGCGGGATTCGGTGAGCAGTTCTTC.

The genes are TRBV19 and TRBJ2-7, with 9 nucleotides matching TRBD2. With 4 bases clipped from V and 6 bases from J, the junction kept 7 bases outside the gene matches. Germline-derived CDR1 and CDR2 are LNHDA and SQIVND (reference sequence). The CDR3 consists of 14 residues. CDR3 residues: CASSTGTSLGEQYF. The CDR3 DNA reads TGTGCCAGTAGTACCGGGACTAGCCTAGGCGAGCAGTACTTC. The full variable domain, completed using reference TRBV19 and TRBJ2-7, is DGGITQSPKYLFRKEGQNVTLSCEQNLNHDAMYWYRQDPGQGLRLIYYSQIVNDFQKGDIAEGYSVSREKKESFPLTVTSAQKNPTAFYLCASSTGTSLGEQYFGPGTRLTVT.

This clone was detected a few times. The gene calls are TRBV15 and TRBJ1-2; D call uncertain. Germline V gives CDR1 LNHNV, CDR2 YYDKDF (reference sequence). The CDR3 loop spans 15 amino acids. V was shortened by 1 base and J by 7 bases, with 16 bases between the two germline ends. CDR3 nucleotide sequence: TGTGCCACCAGCAGAGGAGGCGGGGATAGCGGTGGCTACACCTTC. It encodes CATSRGGGDSGGYTF.

In its sample, this clone was seen once. The genes are TRBV6-1 and TRBJ1-5; no firm D call. The V end was cut by 2 bases, the J end by 2 bases, with 13 bases between. The germline V gene encodes CDR1 MNHNS and CDR2 SASEGT. The CDR3 has 16 residues. CDR3 in amino acids: CASSEWALGGNQPQHF. The CDR3 bases are TGTGCCAGCAGTGAATGGGCCTTGGGAGGCAATCAGCCCCAGCATTTT.

The gene calls are TRBV21-1 and TRBJ2-4; no DNA check was done on the table's D call, TRBD2. TRBV21-1 is an annotated pseudogene. The CDR3 is made up of 16 amino acids. CDR3 bases: TGTGCCAGCAGCAAAGAGTCGGCTAGCGGGAAAGTCATTCAGTACTTC. This gives the protein CASSKESASGKVIQYF.

This clone was found once. This chain joins TRBV10-3 and TRBJ2-7; D remains unclear. Germline CDR1 is ENHRY and CDR2 is SYGVKD. The V and J ends lost 6 bases and 2 bases respectively, with 14 bases between them. The CDR3 consists of 14 residues. In DNA, the CDR3 is TGTGCCATCAGCAGTACCCAGCGCCCCTACGAGCAGTACTTC. Its translation is CAISSTQRPYEQYF.

The chain uses TRBV2 and TRBJ1-5, with TRBD1 as a possible D gene (6 bases). The CDR3 runs 15 residues. CDR1 and CDR2 (germline): SNHLY, FYNNEI. V shed 5 bases and J shed 5 bases, with 16 bases lying between them. The CDR3 coding sequence is TGTGCCAGCAGTCGCCCGGGACAAACATATCAGCCCCAGCATTTT. Amino acid sequence: CASSRPGQTYQPQHF.

The rearrangement links TRBV2 to TRBJ2-3, with D perhaps TRBD2 (6 bases). This CDR3 contains 15 residues. V dropped 4 bases and J dropped 1 base, with 12 bases sitting between them. Per the germline V gene, CDR1 is SNHLY and CDR2 is FYNNEI. The CDR3 region is CASSGQAGRTDTQYF. The CDR3, as DNA: TGTGCCAGCAGTGGCCAAGCGGGCCGCACAGATACGCAGTATTTT.

This chain links TRBV29-1 with TRBJ2-2; TRBD2 is a possible D gene (7 bases). Looked up from germline, CDR1 is SQVTM and CDR2 is ANQGSEA. The V gene lost 1 base and the J gene lost 3 bases, with 15 bases spanning the gap. The CDR3 extends over 16 amino acids. CDR3: CSVEGGGRVDTGELFF. Written as DNA, the CDR3 is TGCAGCGTTGAAGGAGGGGGGAGGGTCGACACCGGGGAGCTGTTTTTT.

The V call is TRBV6-5, the J call TRBJ2-7, with 8 bases identical to TRBD2. CDR1 MNHEY and CDR2 SVGAGI come from the germline V gene. The ends lost 1 base at V and 6 bases at J; junction bases unmatched: 11. The CDR3 is made up of 16 amino acids. CDR3 residues: CASSYCPGTSNCEQYF. The CDR3 nucleotides read TGTGCCAGCAGTTACTGTCCCGGGACTAGTAATTGCGAGCAGTACTTC.

This chain joins TRBV19 and TRBJ2-7, with 11 bases that match TRBD2. This CDR3 has 15 amino acids. Per the germline V gene, CDR1 is LNHDA and CDR2 is SQIVND (reference sequence). Losses at the gene ends were 3 bases for V and 5 bases for J; bases not matched to a gene: 6. As DNA, the CDR3 is TGTGCCAGTAGTATTACTAGCGGGAGTGGTGACGAGCAGTACTTC. Translated: CASSITSGSGDEQYF.

DNA of the CDR3: TGTGCCACCAGCAGAGGGGGGACTAGCGGAAATGGGGAGCAGTACTTC. Protein product: CATSRGGTSGNGEQYF. The rearrangement joins TRBV15 to TRBJ2-7, with 11 nucleotides matching TRBD2. J lost 7 bases, V lost 1 base, and 9 bases had no gene match. CDR1 and CDR2 from the germline V gene are LNHNV and YYDKDF (reference sequence). The CDR3 sequence is 16 residues long.

The chain carries TRBV7-6 and TRBJ1-1; D is perhaps TRBD1 (5 bases). The CDR3 sequence is 13 residues long. From germline, CDR1 is SGHVS and CDR2 FNYEAQ. Trimming left V 5 bases short and J 4 bases short, with 11 bases between. The CDR3: CASSHGQLTEAFF. CDR3 in DNA: TGTGCCAGCAGCCACGGACAACTCACTGAAGCTTTCTTT. The full variable domain, completed using reference TRBV7-6 and TRBJ1-1, is GAGVSQSPRYKVTKRGQDVALRCDPISGHVSLYWYRQALGQGPEFLTYFNYEAQQDKSGLPNDRFSAERPEGSISTLTIQRTEQRDSAMYRCASSHGQLTEAFFGQGTRLTVV.

This chain connects TRBV29-1 to TRBJ2-7, with 8 bases fitting TRBD2. Unmatched junction bases numbered 6, after V lost 3 bases and J lost 2 bases. CDR1 is SQVTM and CDR2 is ANQGSEA in the germline V gene. This CDR3 spans 14 amino acids. This CDR3 is CSVELGLAPYEQYF. CDR3 nucleotide sequence: TGCAGCGTTGAGCTCGGACTAGCCCCCTACGAGCAGTACTTC.

The DNA of the CDR3 is TGTGCCAGCAGCAGTTTTGTAGCGGGAGTGGGCGAGCAGTACTTC. This translates into CASSSFVAGVGEQYF. The genes are TRBV7-9 and TRBJ2-7; TRBD2 aligns across 9 bases. V was clipped by 5 bases and J by 6 bases; unmatched bases: 11. Germline assignment: CDR1 SEHNR and CDR2 FQNEAQ (reference sequence). The CDR3 loop spans 15 amino acids. The full variable domain, in which reference TRBV7-9 and TRBJ2-7 provide the parts outside the CDR3, is DTGVSQNPRHKITKRGQNVTFRCDPISEHNRLYWYRQTLGQGPEFLTYFQNEAQLEKSRLLSDRFSAERPKGSFSTLEIQRTEQGDSAMYLCASSSFVAGVGEQYFGPGTRLTVT.

V gene TRBV6-4 combines with J gene TRBJ2-1; the D gene is possibly TRBD2 (7 bases). CDR1 MRHNA and CDR2 SNTAGT come from the germline V gene. The CDR3 sequence is 14 residues long. The V end was cut by 6 bases, the J end by 9 bases, with 18 bases between. CDR3 nucleotide sequence: TGTGCCAGCAGCCCAAGCGGAGGGGGGGGTGAGCAGTTCTTC. Translated, it gives CASSPSGGGGEQFF.

The chain couples TRBV5-4 to TRBJ2-3, with TRBD2 matching over 8 bases. The CDR3 totals 17 residues. Losses at the gene ends were 3 bases for V and 0 bases for J; bases not matched to a gene: 9. The germline CDR1 and CDR2 sequences are SGHNT and YYREEE (reference sequence). CDR3 protein: CASSSTLAGTSTDTQYF. The CDR3 DNA is TGTGCCAGCAGCTCCACGTTAGCGGGGACTAGCACAGATACGCAGTATTTT.

V usage is TRBV7-6 and J usage is TRBJ2-1; no clear D. CDR3 length: 14 amino acids. V lost 0 bases and J lost 0, with 3 bases in between. Germline assignment: CDR1 SGHVS and CDR2 FNYEAQ. The CDR3 loop reads CASSLAISYNEQFF. The CDR3 nucleotides are TGTGCCAGCAGCTTAGCCATCTCCTACAATGAGCAGTTCTTC.

This clone was detected only a few times. The DNA for the CDR3 is TGCGCCAGCAGCCAATTTCCGGACAGTGTGGATGAGCAGTTCTTC. Amino acid sequence: CASSQFPDSVDEQFF. V is TRBV4-3 and J is TRBJ2-1, with TRBD1 as a possible D gene (6 bases). The CDR3 loop spans 15 amino acids. Trimming removed 2 bases from V and 8 bases from J, with 16 bases in between. CDR1 and CDR2 (germline): LGHNA, YSLEER.

This chain links TRBV27 with TRBJ1-2, with D possibly matching TRBD1 (5 bases). Germline V lookup: CDR1 MNHEY, CDR2 SMNVEV (reference sequence). The CDR3 consists of 13 residues. The V and J ends lost 3 bases and 4 bases respectively, with 9 bases between them. CDR3 in DNA: TGTGCCAGCAGTTTGGGGCAGCTCTATGGCTACACCTTC. It translates to CASSLGQLYGYTF.

The chain couples TRBV4-2 to TRBJ2-1; D ambiguous. CDR3 length: 11 amino acids. Trimming took off 1 base at V and 8 bases at J, with 3 bases between the two ends. The V gene's germline CDR1 is LGHNA and CDR2 YNFKEQ. CDR3 in amino acids: CASSQGDEQFF. CDR3 nucleotide sequence: TGTGCCAGCAGCCAAGGCGATGAGCAGTTCTTC.

CDR3 sequence: CASSLVSGRVNEQFF. In nucleotides, the CDR3 is TGTGCCAGCAGTTTGGTTAGCGGGAGGGTAAATGAGCAGTTCTTC. The chain is built from TRBV27 and TRBJ2-1; 11 nucleotides line up with TRBD2. V lost 3 bases, J lost 7 bases, and 5 bases stayed unmatched. The CDR3 extends over 15 amino acids. Germline V gene lookup returns CDR1 MNHEY and CDR2 SMNVEV (reference sequence).

The chain joins TRBV6-5 to TRBJ2-7; D gene uncertain. The CDR3 contains 14 residues. V lost 3 bases, J lost 0 bases, and 9 bases lay in between. CDR1 MNHEY and CDR2 SVGAGI come from the germline V gene. This chain's CDR3 is CASSYERFSYEQYF. CDR3 sequence (DNA): TGTGCCAGCAGTTATGAACGGTTCTCCTACGAGCAGTACTTC.